This T cell receptor (beta chain) derives from a study of cytomegalovirus exposure and HLA in healthy donors. Trimming removed 5 bases from V and 4 bases from J, with 9 bases in between. This CDR3 is built from 13 residues. Germline V gives CDR1 SGHAT, CDR2 FQNNGV. The assay was immunoSEQ multiplex PCR, and TCRdb's table has in-frame clones only and misses some. The table shows 100,000 or so clones, with approximately 90% occurring only once. Sequences were obtained from PBMCs. This chain joins TRBV11-2 and TRBJ1-5; D gene unclear. This receptor was taken from a woman in her thirties in good health and CMV-seronegative. CDR3 region: CASSPAGNQPQHF. DNA for the CDR3: TGTGCCAGCAGCCCCGCGGGGAATCAGCCCCAGCATTTT.